This record covers a single T cell receptor beta chain. What it recognizes is unknown. The sample originates from a study of cytomegalovirus exposure and HLA in healthy donors. Losses at the gene ends were 6 bases for V and 4 bases for J; bases not matched to a gene: 10. CDR1 is LNHDA, CDR2 SQIVND, per germline (reference sequence). This CDR3 is built from 16 residues. General study points: It emerged from a later analysis that several of the most significant clusters appeared to be linked to common viral pathogens. In a later analysis, TCR beta V- and J-gene trimming showed a link to a missense DCLRE1C variant.

PCR employed 60 Vbeta and 13 Jbeta primers. Some clones are missing from TCRdb's copy, which holds only in-frame ones; the method was immunoSEQ multiplex PCR. Of 110,000 to 150,000 clones listed, about 76% are singletons. Sequencing was performed on PBMCs. The receptor was isolated from a male donor in good health and CMV-seronegative. The J gene is TRBJ2-1, the V gene TRBV19; TRBD2 agrees at 9 bases. The CDR3 protein is CASSRTSDTFYNEQFF. The CDR3 DNA reads TGTGCCAGTAGCCGGACTAGCGACACCTTTTACAATGAGCAGTTCTTC.